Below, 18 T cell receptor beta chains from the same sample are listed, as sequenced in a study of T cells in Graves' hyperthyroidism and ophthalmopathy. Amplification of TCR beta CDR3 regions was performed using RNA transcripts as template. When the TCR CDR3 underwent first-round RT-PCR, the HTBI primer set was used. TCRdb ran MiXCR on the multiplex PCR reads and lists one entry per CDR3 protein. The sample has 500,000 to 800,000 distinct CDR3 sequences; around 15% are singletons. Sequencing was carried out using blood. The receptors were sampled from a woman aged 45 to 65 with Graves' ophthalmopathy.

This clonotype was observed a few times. This chain's CDR3 is CATSGHLSNQPQHF. CDR3 nucleotides: TGTGCCACCTCGGGACACCTTTCCAATCAGCCCCAGCATTTT. The chain is built from TRBV28 and TRBJ1-5; possibly TRBD1 for D (6 bases). CDR3 size: 14 residues. In germline, CDR1 is MDHEN, CDR2 SYDVKM. The ends were cut back, 10 bases at V and 3 bases at J, with 16 bases in the middle. The variable domain in full, with the rest retrieved from reference TRBV28 and TRBJ1-5, is DVKVTQSSRYLVKRTGEKVFLECVQDMDHENMFWYRQDPGLGLRLIYFSYDVKMKEKGDIPEGYSVSREKKERFSLILESASTNQTSMYLCATSGHLSNQPQHFGDGTRLSIL.

The CDR3 spells CSGTRPTSTDTQYF. The CDR3 DNA reads as TGCAGTGGGACGAGGCCGACTAGCACAGATACGCAGTATTTT. The chain couples TRBV20-1 to TRBJ2-3, with no clear D. The CDR3 loop spans 14 amino acids. CDR1 and CDR2 (germline): DFQATT, SNEGSKA (reference sequence). V lost 7 bases, J lost 0 bases, and 14 bases lay in between.

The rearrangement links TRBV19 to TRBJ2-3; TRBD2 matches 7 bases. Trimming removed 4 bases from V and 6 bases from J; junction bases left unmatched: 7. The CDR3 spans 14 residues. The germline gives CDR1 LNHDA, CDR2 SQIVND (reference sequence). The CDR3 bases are TGTGCCAGTAGTAGTTCGGGAGGTGTGGATACGCAGTATTTT. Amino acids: CASSSSGGVDTQYF.

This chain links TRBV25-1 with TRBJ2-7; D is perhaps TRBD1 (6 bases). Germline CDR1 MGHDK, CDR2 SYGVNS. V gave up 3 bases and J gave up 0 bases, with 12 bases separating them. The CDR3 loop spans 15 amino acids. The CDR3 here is CASSDDRMSSYEQYF. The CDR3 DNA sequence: TGTGCCAGCAGTGATGACAGGATGAGCTCCTACGAGCAGTACTTC.

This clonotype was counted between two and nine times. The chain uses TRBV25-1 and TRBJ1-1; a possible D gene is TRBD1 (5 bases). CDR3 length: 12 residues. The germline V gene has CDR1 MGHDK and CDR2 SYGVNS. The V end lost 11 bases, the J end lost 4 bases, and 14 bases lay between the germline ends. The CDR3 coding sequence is TGTGCCGGGGGGGGGGGGTTCACTGAAGCTTTCTTT. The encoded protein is CAGGGGFTEAFF.

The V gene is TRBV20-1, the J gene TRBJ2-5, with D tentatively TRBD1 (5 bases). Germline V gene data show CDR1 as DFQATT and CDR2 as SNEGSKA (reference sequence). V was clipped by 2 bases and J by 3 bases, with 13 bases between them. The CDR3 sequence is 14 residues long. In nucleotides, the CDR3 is TGCAGTGCTAGACTCAGGGCCGATAAAGAGACCCAGTACTTC. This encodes CSARLRADKETQYF.

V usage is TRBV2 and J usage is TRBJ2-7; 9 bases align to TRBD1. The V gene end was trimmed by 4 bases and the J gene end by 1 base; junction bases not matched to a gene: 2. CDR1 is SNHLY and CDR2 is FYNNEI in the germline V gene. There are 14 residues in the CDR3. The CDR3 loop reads CASSGQGVSYEQYF. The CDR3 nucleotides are TGTGCCAGCAGTGGACAGGGGGTTTCCTACGAGCAGTACTTC.

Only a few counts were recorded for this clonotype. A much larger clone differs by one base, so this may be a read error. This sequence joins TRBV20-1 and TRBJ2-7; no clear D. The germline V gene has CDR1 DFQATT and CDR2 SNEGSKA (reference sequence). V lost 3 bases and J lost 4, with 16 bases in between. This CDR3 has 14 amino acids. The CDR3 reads CSARGGLVSYEQYF. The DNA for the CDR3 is TGCAGTGCTAGGGGTGGGCTAGTGTCTTACGAGCAGTACTTC.

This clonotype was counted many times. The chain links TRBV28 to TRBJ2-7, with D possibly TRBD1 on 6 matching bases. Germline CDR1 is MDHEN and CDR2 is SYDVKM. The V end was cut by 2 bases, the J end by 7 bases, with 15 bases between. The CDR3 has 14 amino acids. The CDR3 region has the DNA TGTGCCAGCAGTTTAGGTACAGGGTGGTGGGAGCAGTACTTC. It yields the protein CASSLGTGWWEQYF. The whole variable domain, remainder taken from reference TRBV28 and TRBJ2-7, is DVKVTQSSRYLVKRTGEKVFLECVQDMDHENMFWYRQDPGLGLRLIYFSYDVKMKEKGDIPEGYSVSREKKERFSLILESASTNQTSMYLCASSLGTGWWEQYFGPGTRLTVT.

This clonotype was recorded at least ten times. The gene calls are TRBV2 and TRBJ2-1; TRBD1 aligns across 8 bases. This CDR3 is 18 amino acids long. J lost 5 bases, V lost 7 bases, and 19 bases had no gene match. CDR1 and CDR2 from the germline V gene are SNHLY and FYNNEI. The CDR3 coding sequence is TGTGCCAGCACCCCACGGTCGGTCCGGGACAGGTCCAACAATGAGCAGTTCTTC. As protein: CASTPRSVRDRSNNEQFF.

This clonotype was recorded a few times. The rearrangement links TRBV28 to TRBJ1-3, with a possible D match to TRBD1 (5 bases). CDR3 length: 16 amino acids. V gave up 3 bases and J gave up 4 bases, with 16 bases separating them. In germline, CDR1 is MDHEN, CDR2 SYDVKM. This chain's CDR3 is CASSFSGRALGNTIYF. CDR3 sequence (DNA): TGTGCCAGCAGTTTCTCAGGGAGGGCGCTGGGAAACACCATATATTTT.

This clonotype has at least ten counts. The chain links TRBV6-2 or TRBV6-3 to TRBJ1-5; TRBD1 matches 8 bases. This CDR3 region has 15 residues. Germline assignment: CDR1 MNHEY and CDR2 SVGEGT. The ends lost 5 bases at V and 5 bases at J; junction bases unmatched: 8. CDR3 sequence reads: CASSTDRALDQPQHF. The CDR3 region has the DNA TGTGCCAGCAGTACGGACAGGGCCCTCGATCAGCCCCAGCATTTT.

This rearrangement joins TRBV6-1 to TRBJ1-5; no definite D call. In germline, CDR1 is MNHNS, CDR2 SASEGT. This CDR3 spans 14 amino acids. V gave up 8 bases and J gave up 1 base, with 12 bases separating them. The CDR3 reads CASVYTQSNQPQHF. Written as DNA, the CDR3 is TGTGCCAGCGTCTATACACAAAGCAATCAGCCCCAGCATTTT.

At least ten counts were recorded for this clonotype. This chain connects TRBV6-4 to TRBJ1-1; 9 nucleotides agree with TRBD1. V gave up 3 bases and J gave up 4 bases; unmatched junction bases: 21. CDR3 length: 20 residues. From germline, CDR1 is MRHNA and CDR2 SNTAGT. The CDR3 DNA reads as TGTGCCAGCAGTGATCTCGCGTCCCGGGACAGGGAATCGTGCAGCACTGAAGCTTTCTTT. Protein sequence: CASSDLASRDRESCSTEAFF.

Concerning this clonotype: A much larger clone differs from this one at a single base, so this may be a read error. CDR3 in amino acids: CASSPDWDGVFTDTQYF. CDR3 coding DNA: TGTGCCAGCAGCCCCGACTGGGACGGGGTATTCACAGATACGCAGTATTTT. The J gene is TRBJ2-3, the V gene TRBV16, with D perhaps matching TRBD1 or TRBD2 (5 bases each). With 4 bases removed from V and 2 bases from J, the gap between germline ends came to 19 bases. Looked up from germline, CDR1 is KGHSY and CDR2 is FQNENV. This CDR3 has 17 residues.

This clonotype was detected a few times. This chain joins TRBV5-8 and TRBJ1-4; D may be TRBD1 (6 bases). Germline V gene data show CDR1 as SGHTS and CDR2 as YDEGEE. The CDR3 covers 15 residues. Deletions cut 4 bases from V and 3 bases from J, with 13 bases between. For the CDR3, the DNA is TGTGCCAGCAGCCGCCTGGGGGCCTCTAATGAAAAACTGTTTTTT. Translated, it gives CASSRLGASNEKLFF.

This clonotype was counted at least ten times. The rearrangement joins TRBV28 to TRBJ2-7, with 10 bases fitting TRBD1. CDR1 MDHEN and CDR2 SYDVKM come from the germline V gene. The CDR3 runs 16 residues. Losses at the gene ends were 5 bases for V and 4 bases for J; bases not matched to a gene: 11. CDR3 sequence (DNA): TGTGCCAGCAGTACTTGGACAGGGGGGATTCTTTACGAGCAGTACTTC. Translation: CASSTWTGGILYEQYF.

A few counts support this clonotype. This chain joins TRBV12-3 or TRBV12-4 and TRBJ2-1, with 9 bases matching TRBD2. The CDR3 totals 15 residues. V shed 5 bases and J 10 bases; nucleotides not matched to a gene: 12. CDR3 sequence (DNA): TGTGCCAGCAGTCTCACTAGCGGGCCGGGCAGCGAGCAGTTCTTC. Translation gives CASSLTSGPGSEQFF.